This TCR beta chain is from a study of blood T cells in healthy people across ages. This clonotype has a handful of counts. The use of a sample-barcoded 5' primer and a J-beta primer mix characterized a second PCR of roughly 6 to 11 cycles. Via MiXCR, TCRdb re-called the 5' RACE reads, giving one row per CDR3 protein. This sample yields some 1.5 million distinct CDR3 sequences, of which over 25% are seen a single time; 6.5% to 8.5% belongs to the top ten. From germline, CDR1 is SGHAT and CDR2 FQDESV (reference sequence). This CDR3 has 16 amino acids. The sequencing input was blood. This receptor was obtained from a woman in her twenties or thirties in good health. The chain employs TRBV11-1 and TRBJ2-4; D may correspond to TRBD1 or TRBD2 (5 bases each). TRBJ2-7 matches the DNA end more closely, so the J call is doubtful. Written as DNA, the CDR3 is TGTGCCAGCAGCTTAGACCGGGAACAGGTCAACTACGAGCAGTACTTC. As protein: CASSLDREQVNYEQYF.